The 10 T cell receptor beta chains below come from one sample, sequenced in a study of shared clonotypes between healthy human individuals. Naive CD8 isolation took CD45RO-negative cells positively selected for CCR7 and excluded terminally differentiated effector memory CD45RA+ cells. TCRdb's table, derived via immunoSEQ multiplex PCR, lists solely in-frame clones and lacks some. Among over 2,000,000 clones listed, over 85% were seen once. Material: naive CD8+ T cells from PBMCs. These receptors all come from a man aged 18 to 30 in good health. Some clones in this sample may be carry-over from other donors' samples.

CDR3 sequence reads: CASSSPGGGNEKLFF. CDR3 nucleotides: TGTGCCAGCAGCTCCCCGGGCGGCGGTAATGAAAAACTGTTTTTT. The rearrangement links TRBV7-9 to TRBJ1-4; D gene ambiguous. Trimming shortened V by 4 bases and J by 4 bases, and 13 bases separated the two germline ends. From germline, CDR1 is SEHNR and CDR2 FQNEAQ (reference sequence). The CDR3 covers 15 residues.

The V gene is TRBV7-9, the J gene TRBJ2-7; the D gene is possibly TRBD1 (6 bases). Germline V gene lookup returns CDR1 SEHNR and CDR2 FQNEAQ (reference sequence). Trimming pared 3 bases from V and 2 bases from J, leaving 14 bases between. The CDR3 runs 15 residues. The CDR3 loop is CASSFRDIQTYEQYF. The CDR3 DNA sequence: TGTGCCAGCAGCTTCAGGGACATCCAAACCTACGAGCAGTACTTC.

The chain uses TRBV19 and TRBJ1-1, with 7 bases fitting TRBD1. Losses at the gene ends were 10 bases for V and 4 bases for J; bases not matched to a gene: 6. The CDR3 has 12 residues. The germline V gene encodes CDR1 LNHDA and CDR2 SQIVND (reference sequence). As DNA, the CDR3 is TGTGCCACGGGGACAGTCGCCACTGAAGCTTTCTTT. This translates into CATGTVATEAFF.

This clone was seen once. The V call is TRBV6-5, the J call TRBJ2-7; a possible D gene is TRBD1 (6 bases). Germline V gives CDR1 MNHEY, CDR2 SVGAGI. Between the trimmed V and J ends, which lost 0 bases and 0 bases, there was a span of 12 bases. CDR3 length: 16 residues. The CDR3 nucleotides read TGTGCCAGCAGTTACTCGAAAGGGACAACCTCCTACGAGCAGTACTTC. It translates to CASSYSKGTTSYEQYF.

The chain has TRBV4-3 and TRBJ2-4; 10 nucleotides agree with TRBD1. Germline CDR1 reads LGHNA; CDR2 reads YSLEER. This CDR3 has 20 residues. The V segment lost 1 base and the J segment 0 bases; nucleotides outside the gene matches: 12. CDR3 in amino acids: CASSQVWGQGLTEAKNIQYF. The CDR3 DNA follows: TGCGCCAGCAGCCAAGTTTGGGGACAGGGGTTAACCGAAGCCAAAAACATTCAGTACTTC.

This chain uses TRBV6-1 with TRBJ2-7; 10 positions agree with TRBD2. V lost 3 bases, J lost 2 bases, and 10 bases stayed unmatched. The CDR3 runs 17 residues. Germline V CDR1 and CDR2: MNHNS, SASEGT. CDR3 in amino acids: CASSEDPSGSETYEQYF. In DNA form, the CDR3 reads TGTGCCAGCAGTGAGGATCCTAGCGGGAGCGAAACCTACGAGCAGTACTTC.

The CDR3 DNA is TGTGCCAGCAGTTCCAGGGGCCTACCCTACGAGCAGTACTTC. Amino acids: CASSSRGLPYEQYF. The chain couples TRBV28 to TRBJ2-7; tentatively, D is TRBD1 (6 bases). The germline V gene encodes CDR1 MDHEN and CDR2 SYDVKM. The ends were cut back, 4 bases at V and 2 bases at J, with 12 bases in the middle. There are 14 residues in the CDR3.

In its sample, this clone was seen once. The chain couples TRBV9 to TRBJ2-1, with 13 bases aligning to TRBD2. The CDR3 is made up of 16 amino acids. The germline V gene encodes CDR1 SGDLS and CDR2 YYNGEE. After removal of 3 bases from V and 7 bases from J, the junction contained 7 bases not matched to a gene. The CDR3 here is CASSAWTSGSRNEQFF. DNA of the CDR3: TGTGCCAGCAGCGCGTGGACTAGCGGGAGTAGGAATGAGCAGTTCTTC.

The chain employs TRBV27 and TRBJ1-1; TRBD1 is a possible D gene (6 bases). The CDR3 spans 14 residues. Trimming took off 5 bases at V and 2 bases at J, with 12 bases between the two ends. Germline CDR1 and CDR2: MNHEY and SMNVEV (reference sequence). CDR3 in DNA: TGTGCCAGCAGTGAGGGGGGGATAAACACTGAAGCTTTCTTT. Its translation is CASSEGGINTEAFF.

This chain uses TRBV7-2 with TRBJ2-7, with D perhaps TRBD1 (5 bases). CDR1 SGHTA and CDR2 FQGNSA come from the germline V gene. The CDR3 totals 16 residues. Deletions cut 2 bases from V and 1 base from J, with 15 bases between. CDR3 in DNA: TGTGCCAGCAGCTTAATGGGCACAGGCGCTTCCTACGAGCAGTACTTC. It specifies CASSLMGTGASYEQYF.